This TCR beta chain came from a study of blood T cell repertoires in COVID-19. CDR1 and CDR2 from the germline V gene are LNHDA and SQIVND (reference sequence). V was clipped by 4 bases and J by 7 bases, with 11 bases between them. CDR3 length: 13 residues. Assay used: immunoSEQ multiplex PCR; TCRdb lists only in-frame clones, some missing. The sample comprises approximately 82,000 clones, 81% of which are singletons, and about 13% rests with the top ten. J is TRBJ2-1 and V is TRBV19, with a possible D match to TRBD2 (5 bases). The sample taken for sequencing was peripheral blood. This sequence originates from a human donor in a cohort sampled during active COVID-19. The CDR3 nucleotides are TGTGCCAGTAGTAAGACCTGGGAGAATGAGCAGTTCTTC. Its translation: CASSKTWENEQFF.